One TCR beta chain is described in this entry. This record comes from a study of blood T cell repertoires in COVID-19. Study as a whole: Some COVID-19 samples were acute and others convalescent; all came from the United States, Italy and Spain. PBMCs, B-cell-depleted T cells, or T cells provided the cDNA or gDNA that made up the material.

V was pared by 6 bases and J by 5 bases, with 13 bases between. CDR3 length equals 13 residues. Methods used by the authors: Researchers report that nucleated cell counts were estimated from reference gene primer amplification. Profiled with immunoSEQ multiplex PCR; TCRdb holds only in-frame clones, not every one. That table furnishes V, J and clone size, whereas the DNA furnished D and trimming. The table has under 100,000 clones, over 75% seen once. This chain uses TRBV12-3 or TRBV12-4 with TRBJ1-1; unclear D gene. The specimen was peripheral blood. The sequence was obtained from a man older than 75 with active or convalescent COVID-19. The CDR3 DNA reads as TGTGCCAGCAGGAGGGCGGAGGGTACTGAAGCTTTCTTT. It translates to CASRRAEGTEAFF.